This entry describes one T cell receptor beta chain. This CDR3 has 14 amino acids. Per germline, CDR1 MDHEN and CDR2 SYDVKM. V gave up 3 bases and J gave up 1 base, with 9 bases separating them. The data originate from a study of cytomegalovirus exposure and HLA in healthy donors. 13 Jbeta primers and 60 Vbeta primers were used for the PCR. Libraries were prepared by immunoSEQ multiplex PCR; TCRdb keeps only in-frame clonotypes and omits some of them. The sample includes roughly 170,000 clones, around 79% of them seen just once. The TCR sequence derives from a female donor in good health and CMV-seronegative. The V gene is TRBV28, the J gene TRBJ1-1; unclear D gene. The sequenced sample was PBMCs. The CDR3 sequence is CASSLATGNTEAFF. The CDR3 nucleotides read TGTGCCAGCAGTTTGGCAACGGGGAACACTGAAGCTTTCTTT.